This is a list of T cell receptor beta chains from one sample in a study of cytotoxic CD8 clonotypes in ibrutinib-treated CLL. The protocol was immunoSEQ multiplex PCR, while the TCRdb copy is restricted to in-frame clones and leaves out a portion. The sample includes approximately 32,000 clones, 69% of them seen just once. Sequenced here: PBMCs, sampled before ibrutinib treatment. The receptors were gathered from a human donor with chronic lymphocytic leukemia. Both conserved end residues are part of each CDR3. A D gene is named only where the DNA matches it firmly. Clone size is shown for a subset of rows, as once, few, many or a class of expanded clone.

DNA,CDR3,V,size,D,J
TGCGCCAGCAGCCACACCGGGACGGGCTTTGAGCAGTTCTTC,CASSHTGTGFEQFF,TRBV4-1,.,.,TRBJ2-1
TGCGCCAGCAGCTCCCAATTGAGGGAGGGGGCCGGGGAGCTGTTTTTT,CASSSQLREGAGELFF,TRBV5-1,.,.,TRBJ2-2
TGTGCCATCAGCGGGACAGGGGAAGGGAATCAGCCCCAGCATTTT,CAISGTGEGNQPQHF,TRBV10-3,once,TRBD1,TRBJ1-5
TGTGCCAGCAGGAATTATCAATTCTACGAGCAGTACTTC,CASRNYQFYEQYF,TRBV6-1,.,.,TRBJ2-7
TGTGCCAGCAGTTTATTGGGGGGAGGGGGCACAGATACGCAGTATTTT,CASSLLGGGGTDTQYF,TRBV27,.,TRBD2,TRBJ2-3
TGTGCCAGCGGGAGGGAGGGTACTTGGCAGCCCCAGCATTTT,CASGREGTWQPQHF,TRBV6-1,few,.,TRBJ1-5
TGTGCCAGCAGCTTAGAAGGGGTTCAGCCCCAGCATTTT,CASSLEGVQPQHF,TRBV7-9,few,.,TRBJ1-5
TGTGCCAGCAGCTTAGAGACGGTCCGTTCACCCCTCCACTTT,CASSLETVRSPLHF,TRBV7-6,.,.,TRBJ1-6
TGTGCCAGCAGCGTAGTACAGCAGGAGATCACAGATACGCAGTATTTT,CASSVVQQEITDTQYF,TRBV9,.,.,TRBJ2-3
TGCGCCAGCAGCCTGTACGGATACAATGAGCAGTTCTTC,CASSLYGYNEQFF,TRBV4-3,.,.,TRBJ2-1
TGTGCCAGCAGCTTAGCGGGCGGAGAGACCCAGTACTTC,CASSLAGGETQYF,TRBV7-9,.,.,TRBJ2-5
TGTGCCAGCAGCTTAAGAGGTCAGGGAATCAACATTCAGTACTTC,CASSLRGQGINIQYF,TRBV13,.,.,TRBJ2-4
TGTGCCAGCAGCTCCCAGGGGTTTAACTACAATGAGCAGTTCTTC,CASSSQGFNYNEQFF,TRBV9,few,.,TRBJ2-1
TGTGCCAGCAAAGGCCAGGGGGAGTACGAGCAGTACTTC,CASKGQGEYEQYF,TRBV2,.,TRBD1,TRBJ2-7
TGTGCCAGCCAGGGGGCATACGAGCAGTACTTC,CASQGAYEQYF,TRBV11-3,few,TRBD1,TRBJ2-7
TGTGCCAGCAGCTTAGCGCTGGGGGCTTACGAGCAGTACTTC,CASSLALGAYEQYF,TRBV7-2,.,.,TRBJ2-7
TGTGCCAGCAGCTTAGAGTTGACAGGAATCCCCTACGAGCAGTACTTC,CASSLELTGIPYEQYF,TRBV7-2,.,.,TRBJ2-7
TGCGCCAGCAGCACAGGACAGCCCAACCAGCCCCAGCATTTT,CASSTGQPNQPQHF,TRBV5-1,.,.,TRBJ1-5
TGTGCCAGCAGCTTATACAGACAAATTAACACCGGGGAGCTGTTTTTT,CASSLYRQINTGELFF,TRBV7-9,.,.,TRBJ2-2
TGCGCCAGCAGCCTACGACAGGGGGCGCGTGGAAACACCATATATTTT,CASSLRQGARGNTIYF,TRBV5-1,.,TRBD1,TRBJ1-3
TGTGCCAGCAGCCAGGGACAGGGGGCCGCCGGGGAGCTGTTTTTT,CASSQGQGAAGELFF,TRBV11-1,.,TRBD1,TRBJ2-2
TGTGCCAACTCGCCCGGGTGGGGAGAGTCCGAGCAGTACTTC,CANSPGWGESEQYF,TRBV6-1,.,.,TRBJ2-7
TGTGCCAGCAGTTCAACAGGGGCGTCCTACGAGCAGTACTTC,CASSSTGASYEQYF,TRBV27,few,TRBD1,TRBJ2-7
TGTGCCAGCAGTGACCGACAGGGCGTTACCCAGCATTTT,CASSDRQGVTQHF,TRBV6-1,.,TRBD1,TRBJ1-5
TGTGCCAGCAGCTGGGACAGCACAGATACGCAGTATTTT,CASSWDSTDTQYF,TRBV7-2,few,.,TRBJ2-3
TGTGCCAGCAGTGAAAGTTTAGTCAGTTCCTACGAGCAGTACTTC,CASSESLVSSYEQYF,TRBV25-1,.,.,TRBJ2-7
TGCGCCAGCAGCCAAGTCTTGGGAGGGACCACTGAAGCTTTCTTT,CASSQVLGGTTEAFF,TRBV4-3,.,.,TRBJ1-1
TGTGCCAGCAGTTCCCAGCTAGCAGAGACCCAGTACTTC,CASSSQLAETQYF,TRBV28,.,.,TRBJ2-5
TGTGCCAGCAGCCTTGGCCCCGACAGTTCCTATGGCTACACCTTC,CASSLGPDSSYGYTF,TRBV7-2,.,.,TRBJ1-2
TGTGCCAGCAGCTATTCGGGACGGAACTACGAGCAGTACTTC,CASSYSGRNYEQYF,TRBV7-9,.,.,TRBJ2-7
TGTGCCAGCAGTTACTCTCCAGCGGGCGAGCAGTACTTC,CASSYSPAGEQYF,TRBV6-5,once,.,TRBJ2-7
TGCGCCAGCAGTCAGCCCGGGACTAGTGCCTACGAGCAGTACTTC,CASSQPGTSAYEQYF,TRBV4-1,.,TRBD2,TRBJ2-7
TGTGCCAGCAGACCCGACAGGGACTATGGCTACACCTTC,CASRPDRDYGYTF,TRBV6-5,.,TRBD1,TRBJ1-2
TGTGCCAGCAGTGAAGATCAGGGGGCAGAGACCCAGTACTTC,CASSEDQGAETQYF,TRBV6-1,.,TRBD1,TRBJ2-5
TGTGCCAGCAGTAACGTTAATGAAAAACTGTTTTTT,CASSNVNEKLFF,TRBV7-2,.,.,TRBJ1-4
TGTGCCAGTAGCACACAGGGGACCCACTACGAGCAGCACTTC,CASSTQGTHYEQHF,TRBV19,.,TRBD1,TRBJ2-7
TGTGCCAGCTCCCCCGGCCACGGGCCCCAGCATTTT,CASSPGHGPQHF,TRBV18,few,.,TRBJ1-5
TGCGCCAGCAGCCCGGGACTAGCGCCCAATGGGGAGACCCAGTACTTC,CASSPGLAPNGETQYF,TRBV5-1,.,TRBD2,TRBJ2-5
TGTGCCATCAGCAAAACAACAGAGGGAACTGAAGCTTTCTTT,CAISKTTEGTEAFF,TRBV10-3,few,.,TRBJ1-1
TGTGCCATCACCCAGGGGGCCGATGGCTACACCTTC,CAITQGADGYTF,TRBV10-3,.,TRBD1,TRBJ1-2
TGTGCCAGCAGCTTACGCCTGGGACAGGACTACGAGCAGTACTTC,CASSLRLGQDYEQYF,TRBV7-2,.,TRBD1,TRBJ2-7
TGTGCCAGCAGCCCTGGGGACAGGGGAGATACGCAGTATTTT,CASSPGDRGDTQYF,TRBV9,.,TRBD1,TRBJ2-3
TGCAGCGTGAGCGGGGGTAACACAGATACGCAGTATTTT,CSVSGGNTDTQYF,TRBV29-1,.,TRBD2,TRBJ2-3
TGTGCCAGCAGCCCGGCGGGGTTTGGCGAGCAGTACTTC,CASSPAGFGEQYF,TRBV7-2,.,.,TRBJ2-7
TGCGCCAGCAGCTTGGATCCGGGCCTTAACTATGGCTACACCTTC,CASSLDPGLNYGYTF,TRBV5-1,.,.,TRBJ1-2
TGTGCCAGCAGGCGGTCGGTGGGCGCAGACTATGGCTACACCTTC,CASRRSVGADYGYTF,TRBV6-1,.,.,TRBJ1-2
TGTGCCAGCAGCAAGACTAGCGGGGGGCCGAAGCAGTTCTTC,CASSKTSGGPKQFF,TRBV28,.,TRBD2,TRBJ2-1
TGCGCCAGCAGTGGGACTACAGATACGCAGTATTTT,CASSGTTDTQYF,TRBV10-2,few,.,TRBJ2-3
TGTGCCAGCAGCATCGGAGATACGCAGTATTTT,CASSIGDTQYF,TRBV7-3,.,.,TRBJ2-3
TGCGCCAGCAGCTTGATCCCAGGGATGGCCGCGAACACCGGGGAGCTGTTTTTT,CASSLIPGMAANTGELFF,TRBV5-1,.,.,TRBJ2-2
TGTGCCAGCAGCTCCCAGGGCGGCAGCTCCTACGAGCAGTACTTC,CASSSQGGSSYEQYF,TRBV7-2,.,.,TRBJ2-7
TGTGCCTGGAGAGGGACAGGGGGCAGGTACGAGCAGTACTTC,CAWRGTGGRYEQYF,TRBV30,.,TRBD1,TRBJ2-7
TGTGCCAGTAGCTCGCCGGGACAGGGGGGGGCTAACTATGGCTACACCTTC,CASSSPGQGGANYGYTF,TRBV19,.,TRBD1,TRBJ1-2
TGCAGCGTTGAAGGACAGGGCCACCTGAACACTGAAGCTTTCTTT,CSVEGQGHLNTEAFF,TRBV29-1,.,TRBD1,TRBJ1-1
TGTGCCAGCAGTTACGGGACAGGGAGGGACGAGCAGTACTTC,CASSYGTGRDEQYF,TRBV6-5,.,TRBD1,TRBJ2-7
TGTGCCAGCAGCCCCGGGCCGAAAACATACGAGCAGTACTTC,CASSPGPKTYEQYF,TRBV5-6,once,.,TRBJ2-7